Listed below are T cell receptor beta chains from one sample, sequenced in a study of OX40 agonist ivuxolimab in advanced cancers. Produced via immunoSEQ multiplex PCR; TCRdb's table is partial and in-frame only. This sample has about 54,000 clones, with approximately 78% found just once. Material: CD4+ or CD8+ T cells sorted from blood, obtained in a trial of the OX40 agonist ivuxolimab. Receptors originate from an adult with an advanced solid tumor such as melanoma, head and neck, liver or kidney cancer. Each CDR3 is given with its conserved first and last residue. The D gene is left open where the match is weak. Rows give clone size only sometimes, using once, few, many, or a class for an expanded clone.

D gene: TRBD2; J gene: TRBJ2-7; clone size: NA; V gene: TRBV5-4; CDR3 protein: CASSLGGGYEQYF; CDR3 DNA: TGTGCCAGCAGCTTGGGCGGGGGCTACGAGCAGTACTTC
D gene: TRBD2; J gene: TRBJ2-2; clone size: once; V gene: TRBV5-1; CDR3 protein: CASIPSGVHGGELFF; CDR3 DNA: TGCGCCAGCATTCCCAGCGGGGTCCACGGCGGGGAGCTGTTTTTT
D gene: NA; J gene: TRBJ1-6; clone size: medium-sized; V gene: TRBV6-1; CDR3 protein: CASSLKTHSPLHF; CDR3 DNA: TGTGCCAGCAGTTTAAAGACCCATTCACCCCTCCACTTT
D gene: NA; J gene: TRBJ2-3; clone size: once; V gene: TRBV14; CDR3 protein: CASSPGTLYTDTQYF; CDR3 DNA: TGTGCCAGCAGCCCCGGGACCTTATACACAGATACGCAGTATTTT
D gene: TRBD2; J gene: TRBJ2-4; clone size: NA; V gene: TRBV5-4; CDR3 protein: CASSLGGGADLAKNIQYF; CDR3 DNA: TGTGCCAGCAGCTTGGGCGGGGGGGCGGATTTAGCCAAAAACATTCAGTACTTC
D gene: NA; J gene: TRBJ2-5; clone size: NA; V gene: TRBV4-1; CDR3 protein: CASSQGDELQETQYF; CDR3 DNA: TGCGCCAGCAGCCAAGGGGACGAATTACAAGAGACCCAGTACTTC
D gene: NA; J gene: TRBJ2-1; clone size: NA; V gene: TRBV7-8; CDR3 protein: CASSTTLGLVDMSYNEQFF; CDR3 DNA: TGTGCCAGCAGCACTACCCTCGGGCTAGTTGATATGTCCTACAATGAGCAGTTCTTC
D gene: NA; J gene: TRBJ1-6; clone size: NA; V gene: TRBV5-1; CDR3 protein: CASSPLQGSNNSPLHF; CDR3 DNA: TGCGCCAGCAGCCCCCTACAGGGATCCAATAATTCACCCCTCCACTTT
D gene: TRBD1; J gene: TRBJ1-3; clone size: once; V gene: TRBV6-5; CDR3 protein: CASTGVTGNTIYF; CDR3 DNA: TGTGCCAGTACAGGGGTTACTGGAAACACCATATATTTT
D gene: TRBD1; J gene: TRBJ1-2; clone size: NA; V gene: TRBV5-1; CDR3 protein: CASSFRDSLYGYTF; CDR3 DNA: TGCGCCAGCAGCTTCCGGGACAGCCTCTATGGCTACACCTTC
D gene: TRBD1; J gene: TRBJ2-7; clone size: NA; V gene: TRBV11-3; CDR3 protein: CASSTPDRVRPYEQYF; CDR3 DNA: TGTGCCAGCAGCACCCCAGACAGGGTTCGGCCATACGAGCAGTACTTC
D gene: TRBD1; J gene: TRBJ2-1; clone size: NA; V gene: TRBV27; CDR3 protein: CASRTGGSSNEQFF; CDR3 DNA: TGTGCCAGCCGGACAGGGGGTTCGTCCAATGAGCAGTTCTTC
D gene: NA; J gene: TRBJ2-6; clone size: few; V gene: TRBV7-9; CDR3 protein: CASSLGGGGANVLTF; CDR3 DNA: TGTGCCAGCAGCTTGGGGGGCGGTGGGGCCAACGTCCTGACTTTC
D gene: TRBD2; J gene: TRBJ2-3; clone size: NA; V gene: TRBV2; CDR3 protein: CASSGLAGGIGDTQYF; CDR3 DNA: TGTGCCAGCAGTGGGCTAGCGGGGGGGATCGGAGATACGCAGTATTTT
D gene: NA; J gene: TRBJ2-2; clone size: once; V gene: TRBV21-1; CDR3 protein: CASSMGDGELFF; CDR3 DNA: TGTGCCAGCAGCATGGGGGACGGGGAGCTGTTTTTT
D gene: NA; J gene: TRBJ2-5; clone size: NA; V gene: TRBV7-2; CDR3 protein: CASSLAAGQETQYF; CDR3 DNA: TGTGCCAGCAGCTTAGCGGCGGGGCAAGAGACCCAGTACTTC
D gene: TRBD2; J gene: TRBJ2-3; clone size: NA; V gene: TRBV5-4; CDR3 protein: CASSGQRGGRRADTQYF; CDR3 DNA: TGTGCCAGCAGCGGCCAGCGGGGGGGCCGGAGGGCAGATACGCAGTATTTT
D gene: NA; J gene: TRBJ1-4; clone size: NA; V gene: TRBV5-1; CDR3 protein: CASTLASSNEKLFF; CDR3 DNA: TGCGCCAGCACTCTTGCCTCGAGTAATGAAAAACTGTTTTTT
D gene: NA; J gene: TRBJ1-1; clone size: once; V gene: TRBV28; CDR3 protein: CASSFQGRAMNTEAFF; CDR3 DNA: TGTGCCAGCAGTTTTCAGGGTAGGGCTATGAACACTGAAGCTTTCTTT
D gene: NA; J gene: TRBJ2-2; clone size: NA; V gene: TRBV5-1; CDR3 protein: CASSSSNQGIGTGELFF; CDR3 DNA: TGCGCCAGCAGCTCATCCAACCAGGGTATAGGCACCGGGGAGCTGTTTTTT
D gene: TRBD1; J gene: TRBJ2-3; clone size: NA; V gene: TRBV27; CDR3 protein: CASIAEGRGRTDTQYF; CDR3 DNA: TGTGCCAGCATTGCCGAGGGCAGGGGGCGCACAGATACGCAGTATTTT
D gene: TRBD1; J gene: TRBJ2-4; clone size: NA; V gene: TRBV7-2; CDR3 protein: CASSLGQGIGIQYF; CDR3 DNA: TGTGCCAGCAGCTTAGGACAGGGGATTGGCATTCAGTACTTC
D gene: NA; J gene: TRBJ1-2; clone size: NA; V gene: TRBV7-2; CDR3 protein: CASSLAVGGLYGYTF; CDR3 DNA: TGTGCCAGCAGCTTAGCGGTTGGGGGGCTGTATGGCTACACCTTC
D gene: NA; J gene: TRBJ2-4; clone size: once; V gene: TRBV18; CDR3 protein: CASSLRDQNIQYF; CDR3 DNA: TGTGCCAGCTCACTTAGGGATCAAAACATTCAGTACTTC
D gene: NA; J gene: TRBJ2-1; clone size: once; V gene: TRBV6-6; CDR3 protein: CASSYNGRGGNNEQFF; CDR3 DNA: TGTGCCAGCAGTTACAATGGCAGGGGGGGTAACAATGAGCAGTTCTTC
D gene: NA; J gene: TRBJ1-1; clone size: NA; V gene: TRBV5-1; CDR3 protein: CASKRNTENTEAFF; CDR3 DNA: TGCGCCAGCAAAAGGAATACGGAGAACACTGAAGCTTTCTTT
D gene: NA; J gene: TRBJ2-1; clone size: NA; V gene: TRBV7-8; CDR3 protein: CASSADTTWGSYNEQFF; CDR3 DNA: TGTGCCAGCAGCGCTGACACCACATGGGGCTCCTACAATGAGCAGTTCTTC
D gene: NA; J gene: TRBJ1-1; clone size: NA; V gene: TRBV6-6; CDR3 protein: CASSYTQNTEAFF; CDR3 DNA: TGTGCCAGCAGTTACACCCAGAACACTGAAGCTTTCTTT
D gene: NA; J gene: TRBJ1-5; clone size: NA; V gene: TRBV19; CDR3 protein: CASSTQPITKPQHF; CDR3 DNA: TGTGCCAGTAGTACCCAACCCATAACCAAGCCCCAGCATTTT
D gene: TRBD1; J gene: TRBJ1-1; clone size: once; V gene: TRBV10-3; CDR3 protein: CAISGTGGLNTEAFF; CDR3 DNA: TGTGCCATCAGTGGGACAGGGGGATTGAACACTGAAGCTTTCTTT
D gene: TRBD1; J gene: TRBJ2-5; clone size: NA; V gene: TRBV9; CDR3 protein: CASSVGLRGRGAPGETQYF; CDR3 DNA: TGTGCCAGCAGCGTAGGGCTCAGGGGGCGAGGGGCCCCTGGAGAGACCCAGTACTTC
D gene: NA; J gene: TRBJ2-1; clone size: NA; V gene: TRBV5-1; CDR3 protein: CASSLALTDEQFF; CDR3 DNA: TGCGCCAGCAGCTTGGCACTAACTGATGAGCAGTTCTTC
D gene: NA; J gene: TRBJ1-3; clone size: NA; V gene: TRBV6-5; CDR3 protein: CASESSGNTIYF; CDR3 DNA: TGTGCCAGCGAATCCTCTGGAAACACCATATATTTT
D gene: TRBD1; J gene: TRBJ2-7; clone size: NA; V gene: TRBV27; CDR3 protein: CASSPQGDEQYF; CDR3 DNA: TGTGCCAGCAGTCCGCAGGGGGACGAGCAGTACTTC
D gene: NA; J gene: TRBJ1-6; clone size: NA; V gene: TRBV27; CDR3 protein: CASSPPRGAGNSPLHF; CDR3 DNA: TGTGCCAGCAGTCCCCCCCGAGGGGCGGGTAATTCACCCCTCCACTTT
D gene: TRBD1; J gene: TRBJ1-4; clone size: NA; V gene: TRBV5-6; CDR3 protein: CASSEDRGRWGEKLFF; CDR3 DNA: TGTGCCAGCAGCGAGGACAGGGGGCGATGGGGTGAAAAACTGTTTTTT
D gene: NA; J gene: TRBJ2-3; clone size: NA; V gene: TRBV6-5; CDR3 protein: CASSQDSDHTDTQYF; CDR3 DNA: TGTGCCAGCAGCCAAGATAGCGATCACACAGATACGCAGTATTTT
D gene: TRBD1; J gene: TRBJ1-6; clone size: few; V gene: TRBV27; CDR3 protein: CASYAGTGNSPLHF; CDR3 DNA: TGTGCCAGTTATGCCGGGACAGGGAATTCACCCCTCCACTTT
D gene: TRBD2; J gene: TRBJ2-3; clone size: NA; V gene: TRBV14; CDR3 protein: CASSQASGSADTQYF; CDR3 DNA: TGTGCCAGCAGCCAGGCTAGCGGGTCAGCAGATACGCAGTATTTT
D gene: NA; J gene: TRBJ2-1; clone size: few; V gene: TRBV12-5; CDR3 protein: CASGPRLDPTNEQFF; CDR3 DNA: TGTGCTAGTGGACCCAGACTAGATCCGACCAATGAGCAGTTCTTC
D gene: TRBD1; J gene: TRBJ2-7; clone size: NA; V gene: TRBV11-2; CDR3 protein: CASSFPDRQGEQYF; CDR3 DNA: TGTGCCAGCAGCTTCCCGGACAGGCAGGGAGAGCAGTACTTC
D gene: NA; J gene: TRBJ2-5; clone size: NA; V gene: TRBV6-1; CDR3 protein: CASSATGPTGVQYF; CDR3 DNA: TGTGCCAGCAGTGCGACGGGACCAACGGGGGTCCAGTACTTC
D gene: NA; J gene: TRBJ1-6; clone size: NA; V gene: TRBV6-6; CDR3 protein: CASSSLDSAQGSPLHF; CDR3 DNA: TGTGCCAGCAGCTCCTTGGACAGTGCGCAAGGTTCACCCCTCCACTTT
D gene: NA; J gene: TRBJ1-6; clone size: NA; V gene: TRBV6-6; CDR3 protein: CASSFRGFDSPLHF; CDR3 DNA: TGTGCCAGCAGTTTCAGGGGATTTGATTCACCCCTCCACTTT
D gene: TRBD2; J gene: TRBJ2-4; clone size: NA; V gene: TRBV23-1; CDR3 protein: CASSPSGLAGGPVKNIQYF; CDR3 DNA: TGCGCCAGCAGCCCCTCGGGACTAGCGGGGGGGCCGGTCAAAAACATTCAGTACTTC
D gene: NA; J gene: TRBJ2-4; clone size: NA; V gene: TRBV11-2; CDR3 protein: CASSFALGNIQYF; CDR3 DNA: TGTGCCAGCAGCTTTGCGCTGGGGAACATTCAGTACTTC
D gene: TRBD1; J gene: TRBJ2-7; clone size: NA; V gene: TRBV11-1; CDR3 protein: CASSLFRDRKSEQYF; CDR3 DNA: TGTGCCAGCAGCTTATTCAGGGACAGGAAGTCCGAGCAGTACTTC
D gene: TRBD1; J gene: TRBJ2-7; clone size: NA; V gene: TRBV9; CDR3 protein: CASSVGTDSYEQYF; CDR3 DNA: TGTGCCAGCAGCGTCGGGACAGACTCCTACGAGCAGTACTTC
D gene: NA; J gene: TRBJ2-2; clone size: NA; V gene: TRBV11-1; CDR3 protein: CASSPEDGIANTGELFF; CDR3 DNA: TGTGCCAGCAGCCCCGAGGACGGAATCGCGAACACCGGGGAGCTGTTTTTT
D gene: NA; J gene: TRBJ1-5; clone size: NA; V gene: TRBV5-4; CDR3 protein: CASSIGPGSQPQHF; CDR3 DNA: TGTGCCAGCAGCATAGGACCAGGGAGTCAGCCCCAGCATTTT
D gene: TRBD1; J gene: TRBJ2-7; clone size: NA; V gene: TRBV7-8; CDR3 protein: CASSRIPGQGLHEQYF; CDR3 DNA: TGTGCCAGCAGCCGGATTCCGGGACAGGGGTTGCACGAGCAGTACTTC
D gene: TRBD1; J gene: TRBJ2-3; clone size: NA; V gene: TRBV5-4; CDR3 protein: CASSPDRRTDTQYF; CDR3 DNA: TGTGCCAGCAGCCCGGACAGGCGCACAGATACGCAGTATTTT
D gene: NA; J gene: TRBJ1-2; clone size: NA; V gene: TRBV5-8; CDR3 protein: CASSLGGGGYYGYTF; CDR3 DNA: TGTGCCAGCAGCCTCGGTGGCGGAGGTTACTATGGCTACACCTTC
D gene: NA; J gene: TRBJ2-2; clone size: NA; V gene: TRBV6-1; CDR3 protein: CASSANRAGELFF; CDR3 DNA: TGTGCCAGCAGTGCAAACAGGGCCGGGGAGCTGTTTTTT
D gene: TRBD2; J gene: TRBJ2-5; clone size: NA; V gene: TRBV6-1; CDR3 protein: CASSERLAGARLMRTQYF; CDR3 DNA: TGTGCCAGCAGTGAACGCCTAGCGGGGGCGCGCTTGATGCGGACCCAGTACTTC
D gene: TRBD1; J gene: TRBJ1-2; clone size: medium-sized; V gene: TRBV19; CDR3 protein: CASNPGQGSYGYTF; CDR3 DNA: TGTGCCAGTAATCCGGGACAGGGGAGCTATGGCTACACCTTC
D gene: NA; J gene: TRBJ1-3; clone size: NA; V gene: TRBV9; CDR3 protein: CASSEGDTIYF; CDR3 DNA: TGTGCCAGCAGCGAGGGAGACACCATATATTTT
D gene: NA; J gene: TRBJ2-7; clone size: few; V gene: TRBV2; CDR3 protein: CASSGQPSFYEQYF; CDR3 DNA: TGTGCCAGCAGCGGACAGCCAAGTTTCTACGAGCAGTACTTC
D gene: NA; J gene: TRBJ2-2; clone size: NA; V gene: TRBV10-2; CDR3 protein: CASNGGVNTGELFF; CDR3 DNA: TGCGCCAGCAACGGCGGAGTTAACACCGGGGAGCTGTTTTTT
D gene: TRBD1; J gene: TRBJ2-7; clone size: NA; V gene: TRBV11-3; CDR3 protein: CASSLTPLGDSEQYF; CDR3 DNA: TGTGCCAGCAGCTTAACCCCCTTGGGGGACAGCGAGCAGTACTTC